The next 30 T cell receptor beta chains were all read from a single sample in a study of T-cell memory formation after mild COVID-19. A single record per CDR3 protein comes from TCRdb applying MiXCR to the 5' RACE reads. The sample carries under 550,000 distinct CDR3 sequences, about 20% recorded once. Sequences were obtained from PBMCs or a T cell subset sorted from them (not recorded which). The receptors were sampled from a man aged 18-30 years who had mild COVID-19 (a few samples of this study predate the infection). Cell type and time point are not known.

This clonotype was detected ten times or more. The V and J genes are TRBV4-2 and TRBJ2-3, with TRBD2 identical over 15 bases. CDR3 length: 17 residues. V was clipped by 3 bases and J by 2 bases; unmatched bases: 3. CDR1 is LGHNA, CDR2 YNFKEQ, per germline. Written as DNA, the CDR3 is TGTGCCAGCAGCCAGGGACTAGCGGGGGGTGTCACAGATACGCAGTATTTT. Translating it yields CASSQGLAGGVTDTQYF.

This sequence joins TRBV24-1 and TRBJ2-5, with D perhaps matching TRBD1 (6 bases). This CDR3 has 15 residues. Germline V gene sequence: CDR1 KGHDR, CDR2 SFDVKD. The V end was cut by 3 bases, the J end by 5 bases, with 15 bases between. The CDR3, as DNA: TGTGCCACCAGTGATCCGCAGGGGAACGGCGAGACCCAGTACTTC. Its protein is CATSDPQGNGETQYF.

This clonotype was seen repeatedly, ten times or more. V gene TRBV6-5 combines with J gene TRBJ2-5, with TRBD1 matching 9 bases. CDR3 length equals 17 residues. V was pared by 8 bases and J by 1 base, with 14 bases of the junction left unmatched. The germline CDR1 and CDR2 sequences are MNHEY and SVGAGI. DNA for the CDR3: TGTGCCAGCGGCAACAGGGGGCCGTCTTTTTCCCAAGAGACCCAGTACTTC. It encodes CASGNRGPSFSQETQYF.

The chain combines TRBV9 with TRBJ2-3, with 7 bases that match TRBD1. With V trimmed by 4 bases and J by 1 base, 3 bases remained unmatched. The CDR3 loop spans 14 amino acids. CDR1 is SGDLS and CDR2 is YYNGEE in the germline V gene. The CDR3 nucleotides read TGTGCCAGCAGCACCGGGACAGGCACAGATACGCAGTATTTT. It codes for CASSTGTGTDTQYF. Combining the CDR3 with reference TRBV9 and TRBJ2-3 gives the whole variable domain DSGVTQTPKHLITATGQRVTLRCSPRSGDLSVYWYQQSLDQGLQFLIQYYNGEERAKGNILERFSAQQFPDLHSELNLSSLELGDSALYFCASSTGTGTDTQYFGPGTRLTVL.

There are a few counts of this clonotype. This rearrangement joins TRBV6-1 to TRBJ2-7, with D possibly TRBD1 on 5 matching bases. Between the trimmed V and J ends, which lost 0 bases and 3 bases, there was a span of 9 bases. Germline CDR1 reads MNHNS; CDR2 reads SASEGT. The length of the CDR3 is 14 residues. CDR3 sequence: CASSEALRGYEQYF. In DNA, the CDR3 is TGTGCCAGCAGTGAAGCGCTTAGGGGCTACGAGCAGTACTTC.

This clonotype has just a few counts. The chain is built from TRBV12-3 or TRBV12-4 and TRBJ1-2, with no clear D. CDR3 size: 13 residues. V was clipped by 4 bases and J by 4 bases, with 10 bases between them. CDR3 sequence: CASSSAGIYGYTF. CDR3 nucleotide sequence: TGTGCCAGCAGTTCCGCCGGGATCTATGGCTACACCTTC.

The chain recombines TRBV12-3 or TRBV12-4 with TRBJ1-3; tentatively, D is TRBD1 (5 bases). The ends were cut back, 6 bases at V and 0 bases at J, with 15 bases in the middle. This CDR3 spans 16 amino acids. CDR3: CASRGPGSSSGNTIYF. The CDR3 DNA reads TGTGCCAGCAGGGGGCCAGGGTCGAGCTCTGGAAACACCATATATTTT.

The chain uses TRBV4-3 and TRBJ2-3, with 7 positions matching TRBD2. Germline CDR1 is LGHNA and CDR2 is YSLEER. V trimming: 5 bases; J trimming: 1 base; junction bases outside the gene matches: 12. The CDR3 length is 17 residues. The CDR3 nucleotides read TGCGCCAGCAGCAACAACCCCATAGGGAGGGGCACAGATACGCAGTATTTT. Translation: CASSNNPIGRGTDTQYF.

This clonotype was seen at least ten times. The genes are TRBV27 and TRBJ2-3; 9 bases map to TRBD1. The CDR3 has 13 amino acids. V lost 8 bases and J lost 3; bases outside the gene matches: 3. Germline loops: CDR1 MNHEY, CDR2 SMNVEV (reference sequence). The CDR3 is CASLGQGTDTQYF. The CDR3 DNA reads TGTGCCAGCTTGGGACAGGGAACAGATACGCAGTATTTT.

This clonotype was recorded at least ten times. The chain employs TRBV12-3 or TRBV12-4 and TRBJ1-1; D gene ambiguous. The V end lost 6 bases, the J end lost 0 bases, and 8 bases lay between the germline ends. This CDR3 has 13 residues. CDR3 coding DNA: TGTGCCAGCAGCTTTAGGGTGAACACTGAAGCTTTCTTT. This gives the protein CASSFRVNTEAFF.

The V gene is TRBV7-3, the J gene TRBJ1-2; 10 nucleotides align to TRBD1. The CDR3 consists of 15 residues. Germline V gives CDR1 SGHTA, CDR2 FQGTGA. The junction had 7 bases not matched to a gene; V was cut back by 5 bases and J by 4 bases. CDR3 in DNA: TGTGCCAGCAGCCCGGGACAGGGGCAAATCTATGGCTACACCTTC. Protein: CASSPGQGQIYGYTF.

This chain uses TRBV12-3 or TRBV12-4 with TRBJ1-1; 7 bases match TRBD1. The J segment lost 6 bases and the V segment lost 6 bases, leaving 13 bases of the junction unmatched. CDR3 size: 15 residues. The DNA of the CDR3 is TGTGCCAGCAGCGGCAGGGGGAATAGTGTGGCTGAAGCTTTCTTT. Encoded protein: CASSGRGNSVAEAFF.

The chain joins TRBV5-6 to TRBJ2-1; tentative D call: TRBD1 (6 bases). The CDR3 covers 16 residues. Deletions cut 4 bases from V and 0 bases from J, with 14 bases between. Germline loops: CDR1 SGHDT, CDR2 YYEEEE. The CDR3 DNA reads TGTGCCAGCAGCGTTCAGGGGCCGCTCTCCTACAATGAGCAGTTCTTC. Translation: CASSVQGPLSYNEQFF.

The chain uses TRBV12-3 or TRBV12-4 and TRBJ2-2; 8 bases line up with TRBD1. J was trimmed by 6 bases and V by 7 bases; bases with no gene match: 4. The CDR3 is made up of 13 amino acids. The CDR3 spells CASTQGAPGELFF. In DNA, the CDR3 is TGTGCCAGCACCCAGGGGGCTCCCGGGGAGCTGTTTTTT.

This clonotype was counted only a few times. The DNA for the CDR3 is TGTGCCAGCAGCTTCTCTAGCGGGGGGGTGCAAGGTACGCAGTATTTT. Protein: CASSFSSGGVQGTQYF. V usage is TRBV7-8 and J usage is TRBJ2-3; 12 nucleotides match TRBD2. Germline CDR1 and CDR2: SGHVS and FQNEAQ. The V gene end was trimmed by 3 bases and the J gene end by 8 bases; junction bases not matched to a gene: 9. There are 16 residues in the CDR3.

The chain joins TRBV27 to TRBJ2-7, with 9 bases lining up with TRBD1. CDR1 MNHEY and CDR2 SMNVEV come from the germline V gene (reference sequence). This CDR3 is built from 14 residues. V was pared by 3 bases and J by 9 bases, with 9 bases of the junction left unmatched. The CDR3 here is CASSFLGQGHGQYF. The DNA of the CDR3 is TGTGCCAGCAGTTTTCTGGGACAGGGTCACGGGCAGTACTTC.

This clonotype occurred a few times. This sequence joins TRBV7-8 and TRBJ2-1; D possibly matches TRBD1 or TRBD2 (6 bases each). CDR3 length equals 17 residues. Per the germline V gene, CDR1 is SGHVS and CDR2 is FQNEAQ. Trimming removed 5 bases from V and 2 bases from J, with 19 bases in between. The chain's CDR3 is CASSRGASGATYNEQFF. The CDR3, as DNA: TGTGCCAGCAGCAGGGGGGCGTCGGGTGCTACCTACAATGAGCAGTTCTTC. Together with reference TRBV7-8 and TRBJ2-1, the CDR3 gives the full variable domain: GAGVSQSPRYKVAKRGQDVALRCDPISGHVSLFWYQQALGQGPEFLTYFQNEAQLDKSGLPSDRFFAERPEGSVSTLKIQRTQQEDSAVYLCASSRGASGATYNEQFFGPGTRLTVL.

This clonotype was detected only a few times. The V gene is TRBV6-5, the J gene TRBJ1-2, with TRBD1 as a possible D gene (6 bases). V was pared by 6 bases and J by 7 bases, with 21 bases between. This CDR3 is 15 amino acids long. The germline V gene has CDR1 MNHEY and CDR2 SVGAGI. DNA for the CDR3: TGTGCCAGCAGCTGGTTGATGGGGGGCGCGGTTGGCTACACCTTC. Amino acids: CASSWLMGGAVGYTF.

This clonotype appeared a single time. V gene TRBV28 combines with J gene TRBJ1-5; 7 nucleotides align to TRBD1. Unmatched junction bases numbered 4, after V lost 5 bases and J lost 0 bases. Germline loops: CDR1 MDHEN, CDR2 SYDVKM. This CDR3 comprises 15 residues. CDR3 sequence reads: CASSLTGPSNQPQHF. The DNA for the CDR3 is TGTGCCAGCAGTCTGACAGGGCCTAGCAATCAGCCCCAGCATTTT. Full variable domain (outside the CDR3, taken from reference TRBV28 and TRBJ1-5): DVKVTQSSRYLVKRTGEKVFLECVQDMDHENMFWYRQDPGLGLRLIYFSYDVKMKEKGDIPEGYSVSREKKERFSLILESASTNQTSMYLCASSLTGPSNQPQHFGDGTRLSIL.

V is TRBV20-1 and J is TRBJ1-1, with unresolved D. Germline V gene lookup returns CDR1 DFQATT and CDR2 SNEGSKA (reference sequence). The V gene lost 3 bases and the J gene lost 3 bases, with 8 bases spanning the gap. This CDR3 region has 12 residues. The CDR3 sequence is CSASAGYTEAFF. The CDR3 nucleotides read TGCAGTGCTAGTGCGGGGTACACTGAAGCTTTCTTT.

This clonotype was seen a handful of times. This rearrangement joins TRBV6-5 to TRBJ2-1; 7 bases map to TRBD1. CDR3 length: 16 amino acids. Germline loops: CDR1 MNHEY, CDR2 SVGAGI. The V gene end was trimmed by 0 bases and the J gene end by 8 bases; junction bases not matched to a gene: 10. CDR3 in DNA: TGTGCCAGCAGTTACTCGTCGGGACAGCTTTCGGATGAGCAGTTCTTC. Its translation is CASSYSSGQLSDEQFF.

This clonotype has just a few counts. The junction does not match germline at one end; this may be a read error. The V gene is TRBV5-1, the J gene TRBJ2-5; TRBD1 or TRBD2 may be the D gene (6 bases each). Germline V lookup: CDR1 SGHRS, CDR2 YFSETQ. CDR3 length equals 14 residues. CDR3 in amino acids: CASSLYGGQEIQYF. The CDR3 bases are TGCGCCAGCAGCTTGTATGGGGGGCAAGAGATCCAGTACTTC. The variable domain in full, completed from reference TRBV5-1 and TRBJ2-5, reads KAGVTQTPRYLIKTRGQQVTLSCSPISGHRSVSWYQQTPGQGLQFLFEYFSETQRNKGNFPGRFSGRQFSNSRSEMNVSTLELGDSALYLCASSLYGGQEIQYFGPGTRLLVL.

This clonotype was detected only a few times. The rearrangement joins TRBV7-2 to TRBJ2-4; D might be TRBD1 or TRBD2, each matching 5 bases. V was clipped by 3 bases and J by 9 bases, with 12 bases between them. The CDR3 consists of 13 residues. The germline gives CDR1 SGHTA, CDR2 FQGNSA. The CDR3 loop reads CASSFLGDGIQYF. The CDR3 region has the DNA TGTGCCAGCAGCTTTCTCGGGGACGGCATTCAGTACTTC.

The table lists this clonotype with a count of one. This sequence joins TRBV25-1 and TRBJ2-2; D gene unclear. The CDR3 contains 13 residues. V shed 3 bases and J shed 12 bases, with 14 bases lying between them. Per germline, CDR1 MGHDK and CDR2 SYGVNS. The DNA of the CDR3 is TGTGCCAGCAGTGACCCTTTTGCCGGACAGCTGTTTTTT. It is translated as CASSDPFAGQLFF. Full variable domain (outside the CDR3, taken from reference TRBV25-1 and TRBJ2-2): EADIYQTPRYLVIGTGKKITLECSQTMGHDKMYWYQQDPGMELHLIHYSYGVNSTEKGDLSSESTVSRIRTEHFPLTLESARPSHTSQYLCASSDPFAGQLFFGEGSRLTVL.

This clonotype showed up just a few times. The chain is built from TRBV6-2 or TRBV6-3 and TRBJ1-2; D ambiguous. Deletions cut 5 bases from V and 7 bases from J, with 8 bases between. Germline V CDR1 and CDR2: MNHEY, SVGEGT. The CDR3 has 11 amino acids. The DNA for the CDR3 is TGTGCCAGCAGTCAATCTCTTGGCTACACCTTC. Protein product: CASSQSLGYTF.

V usage is TRBV24-1 and J usage is TRBJ1-1; D may be TRBD1 (5 bases). Germline V gene sequence: CDR1 KGHDR, CDR2 SFDVKD. This CDR3 contains 14 residues. Trimming removed 7 bases at V and 7 bases at J, with 18 bases between. CDR3 amino acids: CATSETGDNVEAFF. The CDR3 DNA reads TGTGCCACCAGCGAAACAGGCGACAACGTTGAAGCTTTCTTT.

V usage is TRBV11-2 and J usage is TRBJ2-3; no definite D call. The CDR3 loop spans 14 amino acids. Between the trimmed V and J ends, which lost 4 bases and 0 bases, there was a span of 8 bases. Germline V gene data show CDR1 as SGHAT and CDR2 as FQNNGV. The CDR3 loop reads CASSSVLSTDTQYF. For the CDR3, the DNA is TGTGCCAGCAGCTCGGTTTTGAGCACAGATACGCAGTATTTT.

The gene calls are TRBV2 and TRBJ2-5; the D gene is possibly TRBD2 (5 bases). Germline-derived CDR1 and CDR2 are SNHLY and FYNNEI. The CDR3 covers 13 residues. V lost 9 bases, J lost 3 bases, and 14 bases lay in between. CDR3 DNA sequence: TGTGCCAGACAAGCAGAGGGAGAAGAGACCCAGTACTTC. This translates into CARQAEGEETQYF.

In its sample, this clonotype was seen a few times. The V gene is TRBV20-1, the J gene TRBJ2-3; a possible D gene is TRBD2 (5 bases). The germline CDR1 and CDR2 sequences are DFQATT and SNEGSKA (reference sequence). The CDR3 contains 13 residues. With 1 base removed from V and 2 bases from J, the gap between germline ends came to 7 bases. The CDR3 sequence is CSARGESTDTQYF. The CDR3 DNA reads TGCAGTGCTAGAGGGGAGTCCACAGATACGCAGTATTTT.

The chain has TRBV7-2 and TRBJ1-1; tentatively, D is TRBD1 (5 bases). Germline V CDR1 and CDR2: SGHTA, FQGNSA. CDR3 length: 12 amino acids. The V and J ends lost 2 bases and 8 bases respectively, with 9 bases between them. This CDR3 is CASSLYRTEAFF. CDR3 in DNA: TGTGCCAGCAGCTTATACAGGACGGAAGCTTTCTTT.